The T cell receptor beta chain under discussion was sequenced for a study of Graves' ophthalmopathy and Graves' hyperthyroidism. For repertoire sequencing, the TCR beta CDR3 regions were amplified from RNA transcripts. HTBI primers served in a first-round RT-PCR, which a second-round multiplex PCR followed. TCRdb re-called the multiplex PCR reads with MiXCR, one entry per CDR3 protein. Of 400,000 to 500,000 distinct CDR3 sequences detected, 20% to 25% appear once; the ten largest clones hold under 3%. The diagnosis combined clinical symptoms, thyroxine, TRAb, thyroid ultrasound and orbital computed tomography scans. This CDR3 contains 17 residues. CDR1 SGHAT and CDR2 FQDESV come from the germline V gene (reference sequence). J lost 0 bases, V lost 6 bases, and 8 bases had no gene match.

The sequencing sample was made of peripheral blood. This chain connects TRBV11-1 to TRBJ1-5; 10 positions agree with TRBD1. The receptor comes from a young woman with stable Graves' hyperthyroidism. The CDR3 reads CASRTGGILISNQPQHF. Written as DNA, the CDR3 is TGTGCCAGCAGGACAGGGGGCATATTGATTAGCAATCAGCCCCAGCATTTT. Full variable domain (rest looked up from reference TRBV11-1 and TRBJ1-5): EAEVAQSPRYKITEKSQAVAFWCDPISGHATLYWYRQILGQGPELLVQFQDESVVDDSQLPKDRFSAERLKGVDSTLKIQPAELGDSAMYLCASRTGGILISNQPQHFGDGTRLSIL.